The 19 T cell receptor beta chains below all came from one sample that was sequenced in a study of cytomegalovirus exposure and HLA in healthy donors. The PCR contained 60 Vbeta and 13 Jbeta primers. This table comes from immunoSEQ multiplex PCR, and its TCRdb copy is limited to in-frame clones, with some not included. The table lists about 170,000 clones, about 75% of them singletons. The sample comprised PBMCs. The receptor set was obtained from a female donor in good health and CMV-seronegative.

This clone came up a few times. CDR3 DNA: TGTGCCTGGAGTTCGGACACCCTGTCCTACGAGCAGTACTTC. Translation gives CAWSSDTLSYEQYF. The V gene is TRBV30, the J gene TRBJ2-7, with D perhaps matching TRBD1 (5 bases). The CDR3 is 14 residues long. Germline assignment: CDR1 GTSNPN and CDR2 SVGIG (reference sequence). V was clipped by 2 bases and J by 1 base, with 12 bases between them.

In this sample, this clone turned up once. The chain recombines TRBV11-2 with TRBJ2-3; 8 nucleotides agree with TRBD2. Germline V gene sequence: CDR1 SGHAT, CDR2 FQNNGV. The CDR3 loop spans 17 amino acids. J was trimmed by 1 base and V by 0 bases; bases with no gene match: 6. CDR3 coding DNA: TGTGCCAGCAGCTTAGATGTTTGGCGGGGGGGCACAGATACGCAGTATTTT. This encodes CASSLDVWRGGTDTQYF.

The chain has TRBV10-2 and TRBJ2-7; D might be TRBD1 (5 bases). The germline gives CDR1 WSHSY, CDR2 SAAADI. The CDR3 extends over 12 amino acids. With 2 bases removed from V and 4 bases from J, the gap between germline ends came to 6 bases. The CDR3 loop reads CASSEGAYEQYF. Written as DNA, the CDR3 is TGCGCCAGCAGTGAGGGGGCTTACGAGCAGTACTTC.

The chain recombines TRBV6-1 with TRBJ2-5, with D possibly being TRBD2 (5 bases). CDR3 length equals 14 residues. Germline-derived CDR1 and CDR2 are MNHNS and SASEGT. Deletions cut 2 bases from V and 3 bases from J, with 10 bases between. The CDR3 region is CASSEYTGKETQYF. CDR3 nucleotide sequence: TGTGCCAGCAGTGAATACACGGGAAAAGAGACCCAGTACTTC.

V is TRBV5-1 and J is TRBJ1-6, with D possibly matching TRBD1 (5 bases). In germline, CDR1 is SGHRS, CDR2 YFSETQ. The CDR3 has 14 residues. V lost 7 bases to trimming and J lost 8 bases, with 16 bases between them. The DNA of the CDR3 is TGCGCCAGCGGGTCGCTTGACAGCCATTCACCCCTCCACTTT. Translation gives CASGSLDSHSPLHF.

This chain joins TRBV7-2 and TRBJ1-4, with D maybe TRBD1 (5 bases). Germline V gene data show CDR1 as SGHTA and CDR2 as FQGNSA. CDR3 length: 14 amino acids. Trimming stripped 4 bases from V and 6 bases from J, with 12 bases between. CDR3 bases: TGTGCCAGCAGCTCCCGGACAAGGGATGAAAAACTGTTTTTT. This codes for CASSSRTRDEKLFF.

This clone was observed once. The J gene is TRBJ2-7, the V gene TRBV10-3, with 9 bases identical to TRBD1. Germline-derived CDR1 and CDR2 are ENHRY and SYGVKD. CDR3 length: 13 residues. J lost 6 bases, V lost 4 bases, and 4 bases had no gene match. The CDR3 DNA reads TGTGCCATCAGTGGGGACAGGGCCTCCGAGCAGTACTTC. Its translation: CAISGDRASEQYF.

The V call is TRBV2, the J call TRBJ1-2; D may be TRBD1 (5 bases). The V gene lost 7 bases and the J gene lost 3 bases, with 12 bases spanning the gap. The V gene's germline CDR1 is SNHLY and CDR2 FYNNEI. The CDR3 extends over 13 amino acids. The CDR3 DNA is TGTGCCAGCAATAAAGGGGCGGACTATGGCTACACCTTC. Translation: CASNKGADYGYTF.

This clone was seen once. The chain carries TRBV6-5 and TRBJ2-5; 9 positions agree with TRBD2. This CDR3 is built from 15 residues. CDR1 is MNHEY, CDR2 SVGAGI, per germline. V was pared by 6 bases and J by 5 bases, with 10 bases of the junction left unmatched. In nucleotides, the CDR3 is TGTGCCAGCAGGAGACTAGCGGATCTATGGGAGACCCAGTACTTC. Translation gives CASRRLADLWETQYF.

The chain has TRBV23-1 and TRBJ2-3; the match to TRBD2 covers 8 bases. TRBV23-1 is designated an ORF whose function remains uncertain. This CDR3 is built from 17 residues. V lost 2 bases to trimming and J lost 4 bases; unmatched junction nucleotides: 11. CDR3 coding DNA: TGCGCCAGCAGTCAACCGGGAGGGGAAGGAGGCCCAGATACGCAGTATTTT. It codes for CASSQPGGEGGPDTQYF.

The chain employs TRBV5-6 and TRBJ1-2, with TRBD1 as a possible D gene (6 bases). Trimming took 4 bases from V and 4 from J, leaving 17 bases between them. The CDR3 has 15 amino acids. Germline V gene data show CDR1 as SGHDT and CDR2 as YYEEEE. The CDR3 DNA reads as TGTGCCAGCAGCACGTGGGGGGGCTGGGTCTATGGCTACACCTTC. Protein: CASSTWGGWVYGYTF.

The genes are TRBV5-1 and TRBJ2-4, with D possibly matching TRBD1 (6 bases). With 2 bases removed from V and 8 bases from J, the gap between germline ends came to 14 bases. Germline CDR1 SGHRS, CDR2 YFSETQ. This CDR3 has 14 amino acids. CDR3 coding DNA: TGCGCCAGCAGCTTAGGGGGAAGGCACGACATTCAGTACTTC. Translation: CASSLGGRHDIQYF.

The chain recombines TRBV6-5 with TRBJ2-1; 8 bases are a match to TRBD1. The CDR3 sequence is 14 residues long. The junction had 2 bases not matched to a gene; V was cut back by 2 bases and J by 5 bases. Germline V gene lookup returns CDR1 MNHEY and CDR2 SVGAGI. CDR3 sequence (DNA): TGTGCCAGCAGTTACCGGGGACAGGACAATGAGCAGTTCTTC. Translated: CASSYRGQDNEQFF.

The rearrangement links TRBV10-3 to TRBJ1-2; 8 bases agree with TRBD1. Germline lookup yields CDR1 ENHRY and CDR2 SYGVKD. J was trimmed by 3 bases and V by 3 bases; bases with no gene match: 9. The CDR3 extends over 16 amino acids. The chain's CDR3 is CAISDPQSQGDYGYTF. CDR3 coding DNA: TGTGCCATCAGTGACCCTCAGTCACAGGGGGACTATGGCTACACCTTC.

This clone was seen only a few times. The rearrangement joins TRBV6-6 to TRBJ2-7; the match to TRBD2 covers 14 bases. Germline V lookup: CDR1 MNHNY, CDR2 SVGAGI (reference sequence). The length of the CDR3 is 14 residues. The V segment lost 6 bases and the J segment 4 bases; nucleotides outside the gene matches: 2. The CDR3 DNA sequence: TGTGCCAGCAGGGGGACTAGCGGGAGATACGAGCAGTACTTC. This translates into CASRGTSGRYEQYF.

The chain combines TRBV12-5 with TRBJ1-1; weak D call: TRBD1 (6 bases). Germline V gene sequence: CDR1 LGHNT, CDR2 FRNRAP. The CDR3 has 15 residues. V shed 5 bases and J shed 1 base, with 14 bases lying between them. The CDR3 here is CASGPLGTPNTEAFF. The CDR3 coding sequence is TGTGCTAGTGGTCCCCTAGGGACACCGAACACTGAAGCTTTCTTT. The full variable domain, rest sourced from reference TRBV12-5 and TRBJ1-1, is DARVTQTPRHKVTEMGQEVTMRCQPILGHNTVFWYRQTMMQGLELLAYFRNRAPLDDSGMPKDRFSAEMPDATLATLKIQPSEPRDSAVYFCASGPLGTPNTEAFFGQGTRLTVV.

The rearrangement joins TRBV7-3 to TRBJ2-3, with 10 bases fitting TRBD1. CDR1 is SGHTA, CDR2 FQGTGA, per germline. The CDR3 is 17 residues long. V lost 2 bases, J lost 1 base, and 6 bases stayed unmatched. CDR3 coding DNA: TGTGCCAGCAGCTTAGGCCCCGGGACAGGGGGCACAGATACGCAGTATTTT. As protein: CASSLGPGTGGTDTQYF.

The chain links TRBV5-4 to TRBJ1-2; no clear D. The ends were cut back, 4 bases at V and 2 bases at J, with 9 bases in the middle. Germline loops: CDR1 SGHNT, CDR2 YYREEE (reference sequence). This CDR3 has 13 amino acids. The chain's CDR3 is CASSNRENYGYTF. The CDR3 DNA is TGTGCCAGCAGCAACCGGGAAAACTATGGCTACACCTTC.

V gene TRBV11-2 combines with J gene TRBJ1-1, with 7 bases aligning to TRBD1. Germline V CDR1 and CDR2: SGHAT, FQNNGV. The V and J ends lost 5 bases and 0 bases, in that order; junction bases with no gene match: 6. The CDR3 contains 15 residues. The chain's CDR3 is CASSLGQVMNTEAFF. The DNA of the CDR3 is TGTGCCAGCAGCCTCGGACAGGTGATGAACACTGAAGCTTTCTTT.